This T cell receptor (beta chain) was sequenced for a study of blood T cells in healthy people across ages. This clonotype was found many times. A J-beta primer mix and a sample-barcoded 5' primer were used in a second PCR of about 7 to 12 cycles. Using its own MiXCR run on the 5' RACE reads, TCRdb lists one record per CDR3 protein. This table has about 640,000 distinct CDR3 sequences, about 53% appearing once. Germline lookup yields CDR1 MNHEY and CDR2 SVGAGI. V dropped 2 bases and J dropped 3; count of bases not matched to a gene: 2. CDR3 length: 15 amino acids. Specimen: blood. The chain joins TRBV6-5 to TRBJ1-2; 11 nucleotides match TRBD1. The source is a man aged 55 to 70 in good health. The chain's CDR3 is CASSYGTGGHYGYTF. The CDR3 DNA follows: TGTGCCAGCAGTTACGGGACAGGGGGACACTATGGCTACACCTTC.